This entry lists 31 T cell receptor beta chains sequenced from one sample in a study of T cells in tuberculosis. Cells were sorted from thawed PBMC rested overnight and stained with GMM-loaded CD1B tetramer, viability dye and anti-CD3. CD1B tetramers were loaded with Rhodococcus equi-derived C32 glucose monomycolate. Produced via immunoSEQ multiplex PCR; TCRdb's table is partial and in-frame only. This sample yields tens of thousands of clones, of which roughly 93% are seen a single time; 1.5% to 2% belongs to the top ten. The sample was CD1b-GMM tetramer-negative cells sorted from PBMCs. All receptors come from an adult woman with latent tuberculosis.

This chain connects TRBV5-6 to TRBJ1-4, with TRBD1 matching 9 bases. The germline gives CDR1 SGHDT, CDR2 YYEEEE. This CDR3 contains 16 residues. The J segment lost 12 bases and the V segment lost 4 bases, leaving 16 bases of the junction unmatched. The CDR3, as DNA: TGTGCCAGCAGCCATGACCTCCGACAGGGGGATGCAGAACTGTTTTTT. It is translated as CASSHDLRQGDAELFF.

The chain uses TRBV4-3 and TRBJ1-2, with D unresolved. Trimming took 0 bases from V and 1 from J, leaving 6 bases between them. Germline CDR1 reads LGHNA; CDR2 reads YSLEER. The CDR3 has 14 amino acids. The CDR3 protein is CASSQDLSNYGYTF. The DNA of the CDR3 is TGCGCCAGCAGCCAAGATCTGAGTAACTATGGCTACACCTTC.

This sequence joins TRBV7-2 and TRBJ2-5; TRBD1 matches at 7 bases. With V trimmed by 3 bases and J by 4 bases, 5 bases remained unmatched. Germline CDR1 and CDR2: SGHTA and FQGNSA. This CDR3 contains 14 residues. CDR3 sequence: CASSFLGGGETQYF. The CDR3 DNA reads TGTGCCAGCAGCTTCCTAGGGGGCGGAGAGACCCAGTACTTC. The full variable domain, its missing parts supplied by reference TRBV7-2 and TRBJ2-5, is GAGVSQSPSNKVTEKGKDVELRCDPISGHTALYWYRQSLGQGLEFLIYFQGNSAPDKSGLPSDRFSAERTGGSVSTLTIQRTQQEDSAVYLCASSFLGGGETQYFGPGTRLLVL.

This clone turned up a few times. The chain uses TRBV7-6 and TRBJ2-7; a weak D match, TRBD2 (6 bases). CDR1 SGHVS and CDR2 FNYEAQ come from the germline V gene. The CDR3 totals 13 residues. V dropped 8 bases and J dropped 0 bases, with 11 bases sitting between them. CDR3 amino acids: CASGGGTSYEQYF. The CDR3 DNA follows: TGTGCCAGCGGTGGAGGGACCTCCTACGAGCAGTACTTC.

CDR3 sequence reads: CASGRRQGANEKLFF. CDR3 sequence (DNA): TGTGCCAGCGGCCGGCGACAGGGGGCGAATGAAAAACTGTTTTTT. This chain connects TRBV6-5 to TRBJ1-4, with 10 nucleotides matching TRBD1. CDR3 size: 15 residues. The V gene's germline CDR1 is MNHEY and CDR2 SVGAGI. V was clipped by 8 bases and J by 5 bases; unmatched bases: 8.

J is TRBJ1-2 and V is TRBV6-1, with a tentative D call TRBD1 (5 bases). The germline V and J ends were trimmed by 10 bases and 4 bases, with 16 bases remaining between them. Germline CDR1 and CDR2: MNHNS and SASEGT. This CDR3 spans 13 amino acids. For the CDR3, the DNA is TGTGCCACCAACACGGAAAGGGGCTATGGCTACACCTTC. This encodes CATNTERGYGYTF.

The chain joins TRBV6-1 to TRBJ2-3, with 9 bases fitting TRBD1. The CDR3 has 13 residues. CDR1 and CDR2 from the germline V gene are MNHNS and SASEGT. The J segment lost 5 bases and the V segment lost 10 bases, leaving 7 bases of the junction unmatched. The CDR3 nucleotides read TGTGCCACCTTGAGGACAGGGGAAGATACGCAGTATTTT. Translating gives CATLRTGEDTQYF.

The chain couples TRBV6-6 to TRBJ1-6; 7 nucleotides agree with TRBD1. Germline V lookup: CDR1 MNHNY, CDR2 SVGAGI (reference sequence). The CDR3 length is 13 residues. J gave up 7 bases and V 5 bases, and 2 bases lay outside the gene matches. The CDR3 DNA reads TGTGCCAGCAGTCGGGACAGCAATTCACCCCTCCACTTT. As protein: CASSRDSNSPLHF.

CDR3 coding DNA: TGTGCCAGCAGCCAGGGGTCTAGTAATGGCTACACCTTC. Translation gives CASSQGSSNGYTF. The J gene is TRBJ1-2, the V gene TRBV2, with a possible D match to TRBD1 (6 bases). The CDR3 runs 13 residues. From germline, CDR1 is SNHLY and CDR2 FYNNEI. The V end was cut by 6 bases, the J end by 6 bases, with 14 bases between.

V is TRBV5-6 and J is TRBJ1-2; 9 nucleotides align to TRBD1. V was clipped by 0 bases and J by 8 bases; unmatched bases: 8. The CDR3 runs 15 residues. Per the germline V gene, CDR1 is SGHDT and CDR2 is YYEEEE. The DNA for the CDR3 is TGTGCCAGCAGCTTGGCCGTCACAGGGGGCTACGGCTACACCTTC. Translation: CASSLAVTGGYGYTF.

The V gene is TRBV13, the J gene TRBJ2-7; D is possibly TRBD2 (5 bases). The germline V gene has CDR1 PRHDT and CDR2 FYEKMQ (reference sequence). V lost 5 bases and J lost 2, with 13 bases in between. The CDR3 covers 14 residues. CDR3 protein: CASSLSSGTYEQYF. The CDR3 region has the DNA TGTGCCAGCAGCCTGTCATCCGGGACCTACGAGCAGTACTTC. Variable domain in full (rest from reference TRBV13 and TRBJ2-7): AAGVIQSPRHLIKEKRETATLKCYPIPRHDTVYWYQQGPGQDPQFLISFYEKMQSDKGSIPDRFSAQQFSDYHSELNMSSLELGDSALYFCASSLSSGTYEQYFGPGTRLTVT.

This sequence joins TRBV4-2 and TRBJ2-1; maybe TRBD1 (6 bases). V dropped 3 bases and J dropped 8 bases, with 8 bases sitting between them. CDR1 and CDR2 from the germline V gene are LGHNA and YNFKEQ. The CDR3 spans 12 residues. The CDR3 region has the DNA TGTGCCAGCAGCCATACAGGGTATGAGCAGTTCTTC. It translates to CASSHTGYEQFF.

On this clone: Compared with germline, one end of the junction differs, possibly owing to a read error. The chain has TRBV2 and TRBJ2-5; TRBD2 agrees at 10 bases. Looked up from germline, CDR1 is SNHLY and CDR2 is FYNNEI. The CDR3 sequence is 19 residues long. CDR3 nucleotide sequence: TGTGCCAGCCGTGACGGGGCTAGCGGGGGCTTTTTTCTCCAAGAGACCCAGTACTTC. The encoded protein is CASRDGASGGFFLQETQYF.

This clone appeared a single time. V is TRBV25-1 and J is TRBJ1-1; D is possibly TRBD1 (5 bases). CDR1 is MGHDK, CDR2 SYGVNS, per germline. Deletions cut 1 base from V and 7 bases from J, with 16 bases between. The CDR3 has 15 residues. The CDR3 loop reads CASSESRGFSGEAFF. The CDR3 DNA is TGTGCCAGCAGTGAATCGCGGGGGTTCAGTGGTGAAGCTTTCTTT.

This chain links TRBV19 with TRBJ2-2, with TRBD1 identical over 7 bases. The CDR3 sequence is 16 residues long. Per germline, CDR1 LNHDA and CDR2 SQIVND (reference sequence). V trimming: 4 bases; J trimming: 4 bases; junction bases outside the gene matches: 9. The CDR3 coding sequence is TGTGCCAGTAGTAGGGATCACAGGGGACGCACCGGGGAGCTGTTTTTT. Its translation: CASSRDHRGRTGELFF. Full variable domain (outside the CDR3, taken from reference TRBV19 and TRBJ2-2): DGGITQSPKYLFRKEGQNVTLSCEQNLNHDAMYWYRQDPGQGLRLIYYSQIVNDFQKGDIAEGYSVSREKKESFPLTVTSAQKNPTAFYLCASSRDHRGRTGELFFGEGSRLTVL.

V usage is TRBV5-5 and J usage is TRBJ1-5; TRBD1 matches at 8 bases. The germline V gene encodes CDR1 SGHKS and CDR2 YYEKEE (reference sequence). The CDR3 contains 14 residues. Germline trimming cut 4 bases from V and 5 bases from J; bases unmatched to any gene: 5. CDR3: CASSPGQGDQPQHF. The CDR3, as DNA: TGTGCCAGCAGCCCAGGACAGGGAGATCAGCCCCAGCATTTT. Looking up the rest from reference TRBV5-5 and TRBJ1-5 gives the full variable domain: DAGVTQSPTHLIKTRGQQVTLRCSPISGHKSVSWYQQVLGQGPQFIFQYYEKEERGRGNFPDRFSARQFPNYSSELNVNALLLGDSALYLCASSPGQGDQPQHFGDGTRLSIL.

The chain is built from TRBV19 and TRBJ2-3; D unresolved. This CDR3 comprises 17 residues. With 5 bases removed from V and 0 bases from J, the gap between germline ends came to 18 bases. CDR1 LNHDA and CDR2 SQIVND come from the germline V gene (reference sequence). CDR3 DNA sequence: TGTGCCAGTAGTTTCGGATTAGTCCAGACTAGCACAGATACGCAGTATTTT. Amino acid sequence: CASSFGLVQTSTDTQYF.

The J gene is TRBJ2-5, the V gene TRBV15; no reliable D call. The CDR3 length is 12 residues. CDR1 LNHNV and CDR2 YYDKDF come from the germline V gene (reference sequence). Trimming shortened V by 4 bases and J by 4 bases, and 7 bases separated the two germline ends. CDR3: CATSNPRETQYF. The CDR3 DNA reads as TGTGCCACCAGCAACCCCAGAGAGACCCAGTACTTC.

V and J are TRBV6-1 and TRBJ2-5; 11 bases align to TRBD2. The CDR3 covers 14 residues. Germline V gene lookup returns CDR1 MNHNS and CDR2 SASEGT. V lost 5 bases to trimming and J lost 3 bases; unmatched junction nucleotides: 2. In DNA form, the CDR3 reads TGTGCCAGCAGTCCGGGACTAGCGGAAGAGACCCAGTACTTC. This gives the protein CASSPGLAEETQYF.

The rearrangement joins TRBV6-1 to TRBJ1-2; a weak D match, TRBD1 (5 bases). V was cut by 3 bases and J by 2 bases, with 10 bases left in between. Germline CDR1 MNHNS, CDR2 SASEGT. The CDR3 spans 14 residues. The CDR3 DNA reads TGTGCCAGCAGTGAGGGGCCCGAAAACTATGGCTACACCTTC. Protein: CASSEGPENYGYTF.

The J gene is TRBJ1-5, the V gene TRBV28, with D possibly matching TRBD1 (5 bases). The V gene lost 1 base and the J gene lost 3 bases, with 13 bases spanning the gap. The CDR3 sequence is 16 residues long. From germline, CDR1 is MDHEN and CDR2 SYDVKM. In nucleotides, the CDR3 is TGTGCCAGCAGTTTATATGGGGGGGTCATCAATCAGCCCCAGCATTTT. This gives the protein CASSLYGGVINQPQHF.

This clone was counted once. The CDR3 bases are TGCGCCAGCAGCAGGGGACAGGGAGCTGAAGCTTTCTTT. Residues: CASSRGQGAEAFF. The rearrangement links TRBV5-1 to TRBJ1-1, with TRBD1 matching 9 bases. V lost 4 bases to trimming and J lost 6 bases; unmatched junction nucleotides: 4. From germline, CDR1 is SGHRS and CDR2 YFSETQ. The CDR3 has 13 residues.

V and J are TRBV7-6 and TRBJ2-7; 8 positions agree with TRBD1. The CDR3 spans 14 residues. V shed 3 bases and J 2 bases; nucleotides not matched to a gene: 3. Germline-derived CDR1 and CDR2 are SGHVS and FNYEAQ. CDR3 sequence: CASSLLGQAYEQYF. The CDR3 DNA reads TGTGCCAGCAGCTTGTTGGGACAGGCCTACGAGCAGTACTTC. Full variable domain (outside the CDR3, taken from reference TRBV7-6 and TRBJ2-7): GAGVSQSPRYKVTKRGQDVALRCDPISGHVSLYWYRQALGQGPEFLTYFNYEAQQDKSGLPNDRFSAERPEGSISTLTIQRTEQRDSAMYRCASSLLGQAYEQYFGPGTRLTVT.

The chain joins TRBV15 to TRBJ2-5; 12 nucleotides agree with TRBD1. CDR1 is LNHNV, CDR2 YYDKDF, per germline (reference sequence). V was clipped by 4 bases and J by 7 bases; unmatched bases: 7. The CDR3 contains 15 residues. As DNA, the CDR3 is TGTGCCACCAGCAAGGGACAGGGGGCGGGAAGGACCCAGTACTTC. Translation: CATSKGQGAGRTQYF. Based on the CDR3 plus reference TRBV15 and TRBJ2-5, the full variable domain is DAMVIQNPRYQVTQFGKPVTLSCSQTLNHNVMYWYQQKSSQAPKLLFHYYDKDFNNEADTPDNFQSRRPNTSFCFLDIRSPGLGDTAMYLCATSKGQGAGRTQYFGPGTRLLVL.

This chain connects TRBV5-4 to TRBJ1-2; D is unclear. Per the germline V gene, CDR1 is SGHNT and CDR2 is YYREEE (reference sequence). The V end lost 0 bases, the J end lost 6 bases, and 6 bases lay between the germline ends. The CDR3 sequence is 12 residues long. DNA of the CDR3: TGTGCCAGCAGCTTGGGGCTTGATGGCTACACCTTC. As protein: CASSLGLDGYTF.

With respect to this clone: The same CDR3 can be traced to other DNA sequences in this sample. CDR3 DNA: TGTGCCAGCAGTGAAGGCGTCAGGGGACGGAGCATTCAGTACTTC. Translated: CASSEGVRGRSIQYF. The chain employs TRBV2 and TRBJ2-4, with a tentative D call TRBD1 (6 bases). From germline, CDR1 is SNHLY and CDR2 FYNNEI. The CDR3 spans 15 residues. Trimming pared 1 base from V and 9 bases from J, leaving 16 bases between.

This clone is a singleton in its sample. The chain joins TRBV20-1 to TRBJ1-6; D remains unclear. Looked up from germline, CDR1 is DFQATT and CDR2 is SNEGSKA (reference sequence). The CDR3 has 9 residues. V was trimmed by 6 bases and J by 10 bases, leaving 4 bases between them. CDR3 sequence: CSARSPLHF. The DNA for the CDR3 is TGCAGTGCGAGGTCACCCCTCCACTTT.

V and J are TRBV14 and TRBJ1-2; 8 nucleotides match TRBD1. The V and J ends lost 0 bases and 8 bases, in that order; junction bases with no gene match: 8. The CDR3 is 15 residues long. Germline V gene data show CDR1 as SGHDN and CDR2 as FVKESK. CDR3 sequence: CASSQERQGISGYTF. The CDR3 region has the DNA TGTGCCAGCAGCCAAGAAAGACAGGGGATTTCAGGCTACACCTTC.

This chain uses TRBV18 with TRBJ2-2; 7 nucleotides align to TRBD1. The CDR3 sequence is 15 residues long. Unmatched junction bases numbered 7, after V lost 3 bases and J lost 6 bases. The germline V gene encodes CDR1 KGHSH and CDR2 LQKENI. The CDR3 loop is CASSPGQGVAGELFF. CDR3 DNA sequence: TGTGCCAGCTCACCCGGGCAGGGGGTCGCCGGGGAGCTGTTTTTT.

CDR3: CASSLEGAASDEAFF. The CDR3 DNA is TGCGCCAGCAGCTTGGAGGGGGCCGCCTCAGATGAAGCTTTCTTT. The V gene is TRBV5-1, the J gene TRBJ1-1; 7 bases are a match to TRBD1. CDR1 and CDR2 from the germline V gene are SGHRS and YFSETQ. CDR3 length equals 15 residues. The V segment lost 0 bases and the J segment 7 bases; nucleotides outside the gene matches: 9.

The CDR3 DNA follows: TGCGCCAGCAGCTTTCAGGGGTCTTTCCCCGATGAGCAGTTCTTC. Translating gives CASSFQGSFPDEQFF. The genes are TRBV5-1 and TRBJ2-1; perhaps TRBD1 as D (6 bases). This CDR3 comprises 15 residues. Germline V gene lookup returns CDR1 SGHRS and CDR2 YFSETQ. V was shortened by 2 bases and J by 8 bases, with 17 bases between the two germline ends.